This T cell receptor beta chain was observed in a study of blood T cell repertoires in COVID-19. Study-level information: COVID-19 samples, acute and convalescent, were from the United States, Italy and Spain.

Method: immunoSEQ multiplex PCR; TCRdb's copy keeps in-frame clones and lacks some. The sample consists of some 57,000 clones, 82% of them appearing once. Trimming left V 5 bases short and J 0 bases short, with 13 bases between. The V gene's germline CDR1 is SGHAT and CDR2 FQNNGV. This CDR3 is built from 15 residues. J is TRBJ1-1 and V is TRBV11-2; D may be TRBD1 (5 bases). This receptor was taken from a man older than 75 with COVID-19, enrolled during active disease. Material: peripheral blood. CDR3: CASSVSGTLNTEAFF. Written as DNA, the CDR3 is TGTGCCAGCAGCGTATCAGGGACTTTGAACACTGAAGCTTTCTTT.